The clone carrying this TCR beta chain was detected ten times or more. Its antigen is unidentified. Generation of TCR beta libraries employed quantitative 5'-RACE incorporating molecular barcodes. TCRdb redid the calling of the 5' RACE reads with MiXCR, one entry per CDR3 protein. The sample holds approximately 520,000 distinct CDR3 sequences; approximately 5.3% are singletons and the top ten take 3% to 4%. With 3 bases clipped from V and 0 bases from J, the junction kept 6 bases outside the gene matches. Germline CDR1 reads SGHVS; CDR2 reads FNYEAQ. This CDR3 region has 16 residues. The sample comes from a study of CD8 T cells in ankylosing spondylitis. The study, taken as a whole, reports: It was reported that disease-linked clones were significantly enriched in matched ankylosing spondylitis synovial fluid. Ankylosing spondylitis blood seemed to carry a telltale TCR beta motif made of fewer than ten highly homologous variants. Past studies reported some motif variants in reactive arthritis synovial fluid and blood. Disease-linked clones displayed a CD8+ phenotype and appeared relatively rarely in peripheral blood.

The chain has TRBV7-6 and TRBJ1-2, with 8 bases aligning to TRBD1. The sequenced sample consisted of blood, either unsorted or a sorted T cell fraction (not recorded which). This sequence originates from a male donor with ankylosing spondylitis. The CDR3 region is CASSFSTGGANYGYTF. As DNA, the CDR3 is TGTGCCAGCAGCTTCTCAACAGGGGGTGCTAACTATGGCTACACCTTC.